The clone carrying this T cell receptor (beta chain) was found many times. This sample stems from a study of T cells after yellow fever vaccination. MiXCR was run by TCRdb on the 5' RACE reads, yielding one entry per CDR3 protein. The sample holds about 45,000 distinct CDR3 sequences, about 6.8% seen once. Germline CDR1 MNHNS, CDR2 SASEGT. This CDR3 spans 15 amino acids. The germline V and J ends were trimmed by 4 bases and 6 bases, with 16 bases remaining between them. This receptor was identified in a man aged 30-40 years who received the YFV17D yellow fever vaccine. Sequencing was performed on CD8+ T cells not binding an NS4B(214-222) dextramer, sorted from PBMCs, taken 45 days after the yellow fever booster vaccination. The chain couples TRBV6-1 to TRBJ2-1; possible D gene TRBD2, 6 bases. CDR3 loop: CASSGGTDNINEQFF. The CDR3 nucleotides read TGTGCCAGCAGTGGCGGGACGGACAATATCAATGAGCAGTTCTTC.